This TCR beta chain was identified in a study of T cell changes during pregnancy in multiple sclerosis. Only in-frame clones appear in the TCRdb table, and some are missing; sequencing was by immunoSEQ multiplex PCR. The sample shows 36,000 or so clones, about 89% of them seen only once. The material sequenced was CD8+ T cells from peripheral blood mononuclear cells, taken in the third trimester of pregnancy. The clonotype originates from a female donor with multiple sclerosis, enrolled in a pregnancy study.

CDR3 nucleotide sequence: TGCGCCAGCAGTGAAGGTAGCGGGGGGGCCCTGGGCCAAGAGACCCAGTACTTC. Translation: CASSEGSGGALGQETQYF. The chain carries TRBV10-2 and TRBJ2-5; 11 nucleotides line up with TRBD2. Looked up from germline, CDR1 is WSHSY and CDR2 is SAAADI. Trimming removed 3 bases from V and 1 base from J; junction bases left unmatched: 10. The CDR3 is 18 residues long.